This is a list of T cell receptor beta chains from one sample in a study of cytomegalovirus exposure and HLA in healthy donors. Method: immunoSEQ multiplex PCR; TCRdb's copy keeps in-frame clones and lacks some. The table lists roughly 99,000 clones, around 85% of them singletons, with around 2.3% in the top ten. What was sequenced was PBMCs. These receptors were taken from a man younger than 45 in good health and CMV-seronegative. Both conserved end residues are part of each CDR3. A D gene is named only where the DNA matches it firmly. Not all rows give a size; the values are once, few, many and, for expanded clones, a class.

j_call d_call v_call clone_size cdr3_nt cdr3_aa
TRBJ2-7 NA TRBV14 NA TGTGCCAGCAGCCGGAACAGGGTAACCGAGCAGTACTTC CASSRNRVTEQYF
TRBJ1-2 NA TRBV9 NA TGTGCCAGCAGCGTAGATGGCAGCTACACCTTC CASSVDGSYTF
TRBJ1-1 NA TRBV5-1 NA TGCGCCAGCGGCGGGGGATTCATGAACACTGAAGCTTTCTTT CASGGGFMNTEAFF
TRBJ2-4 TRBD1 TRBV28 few TGTGCCAGCAGTTTCCGGGACAGTCTTCCTCGTAAAAACATTCAGTACTTC CASSFRDSLPRKNIQYF
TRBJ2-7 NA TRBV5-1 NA TGCGCCAGCAGCTTGGAAGGCCGAGGGCCCTACGAGCAGTACTTC CASSLEGRGPYEQYF
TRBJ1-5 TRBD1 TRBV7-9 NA TGTGCCAGCAGCTTAACAGGGGGCAATCAGCCCCAGCATTTT CASSLTGGNQPQHF
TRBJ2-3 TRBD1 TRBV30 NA TGTGCCTGGAGCCCGACAGGGGCAAGAGATACGCAGTATTTT CAWSPTGARDTQYF
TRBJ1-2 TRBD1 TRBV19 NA TGTGCCAGTCGGGACAGGGGACCCCCTAACTATGGCTACACCTTC CASRDRGPPNYGYTF
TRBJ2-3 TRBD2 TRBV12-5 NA TGTGCTAGTGGCCGGGAGGTCCGCGGAGATACGCAGTATTTT CASGREVRGDTQYF
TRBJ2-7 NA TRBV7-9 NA TGTGCCAGCACCGGGGAGCCGAAGTTATACGAGCAGTACTTC CASTGEPKLYEQYF
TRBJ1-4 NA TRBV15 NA TGTGCCACCAGCGGCGGAGGGGAGCCGGGAGAACTGTTTTTT CATSGGGEPGELFF
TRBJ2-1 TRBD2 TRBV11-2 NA TGTGCCAGCAGCTTAGTGCGGGAGCCCTACAATGAGCAGTTCTTC CASSLVREPYNEQFF
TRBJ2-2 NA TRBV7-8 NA TGTGCCAGCAGCTTAGGTGGGGGGGCGGGCACCGGGGAGCTGTTTTTT CASSLGGGAGTGELFF
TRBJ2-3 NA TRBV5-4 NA TGTGCCAGCAGCTACAGGTCTTCAGATACGCAGTATTTT CASSYRSSDTQYF
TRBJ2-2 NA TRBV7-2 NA TGTGCCAGCAGCTTTAGGCCGGGGTACACCGGGGAGCTGTTTTTT CASSFRPGYTGELFF
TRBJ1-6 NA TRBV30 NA TGTGCCTGGACCGGGGGAAGTAATTCACCCCTCCACTTT CAWTGGSNSPLHF
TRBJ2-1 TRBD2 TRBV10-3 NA TGTGCCATCAAATTAGCGGGGGGAACTTACAATGAGCAGTTCTTC CAIKLAGGTYNEQFF
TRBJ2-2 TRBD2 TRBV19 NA TGTGCCACCTCGGACAGGGACACTCACAGCGGGGGGGCATCCGGGGAGCTGTTTTTT CATSDRDTHSGGASGELFF
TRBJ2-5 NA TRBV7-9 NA TGTGCCAGCCACACGGTCGGGGGAGAGACCCAGTACTTC CASHTVGGETQYF
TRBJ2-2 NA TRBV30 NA TGTGCCTGGAAGATAACAGGGAACACCGGGGAGCTGTTTTTT CAWKITGNTGELFF
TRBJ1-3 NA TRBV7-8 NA TGTGCCAGCAGCCCCCCCAGGGAGGACACCATATATTTT CASSPPREDTIYF
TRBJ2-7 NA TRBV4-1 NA TGCGCCAGCAGTGGGGGCGGCACGAGCGAGCAGTACTTC CASSGGGTSEQYF
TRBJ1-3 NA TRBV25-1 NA TGTGCCAGCAGTGAATATTTCGCAGCTGGAAACACCATATATTTT CASSEYFAAGNTIYF
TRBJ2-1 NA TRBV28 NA TGTGCCAGCAGCCACACAGGGACCAATGAGCAGTTCTTC CASSHTGTNEQFF
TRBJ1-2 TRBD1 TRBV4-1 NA TGCGCCAGCAGCCGTTCGGGACAGGGCGACTATGGCTACACCTTC CASSRSGQGDYGYTF
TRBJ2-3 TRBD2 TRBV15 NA TGTGCCACCCAGCGGGGGTACACAGATACGCAGTATTTT CATQRGYTDTQYF
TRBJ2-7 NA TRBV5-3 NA TGTGCCCACAACTACGAGCAGTACTTC CAHNYEQYF
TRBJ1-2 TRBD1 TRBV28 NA TGTGCCAGCAGACCGGGACAGGTATACGGCTACACCTTC CASRPGQVYGYTF
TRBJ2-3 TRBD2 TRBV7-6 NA TGTGCCAGCAGCAGCAGACTAGCGCCCGAGAGCACAGATACGCAGTATTTT CASSSRLAPESTDTQYF
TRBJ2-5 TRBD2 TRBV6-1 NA TGTGCCAGCAGTGAAGCCCCCACCTGGGGGGGAGCTGGGTGGGAGACCCAGTACTTC CASSEAPTWGGAGWETQYF
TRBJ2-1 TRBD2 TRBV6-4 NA TGTGCCAGCAGTCCTGGGCTAGCGGGGGCTGAGCAGTTCTTC CASSPGLAGAEQFF
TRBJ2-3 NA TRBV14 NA TGTGCCAGCAGCAAGAGGACAGCAAGCACAGATACGCAGTATTTT CASSKRTASTDTQYF
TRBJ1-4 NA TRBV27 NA TGTGCCAGCAGTCTGGCCCGGCGGGAAAAACTGTTTTTT CASSLARREKLFF
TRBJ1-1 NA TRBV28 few TGTGCCAGCAGTTCCCCCCATTTGAACACTGAAGCTTTCTTT CASSSPHLNTEAFF
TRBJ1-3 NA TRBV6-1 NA TGTGCCAGCAGTGAAAACGGACTCTCTGGAAACACCATATATTTT CASSENGLSGNTIYF
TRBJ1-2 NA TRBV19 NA TGTGCCAGCAAGTCGGGCAGGGGCGCAAGTGGCTACACCTTC CASKSGRGASGYTF
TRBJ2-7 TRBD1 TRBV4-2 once TGTGCCAGCAGCCAAGATCTACCAGGACAGGGAACGCGAATGAGCGAGCAGTACTTC CASSQDLPGQGTRMSEQYF
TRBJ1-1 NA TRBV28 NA TGTGCCAGCAGCTTAGACAGCACACTACAAGCTTTCTTT CASSLDSTLQAFF
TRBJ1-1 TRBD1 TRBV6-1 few TGTGCCAGCAGTGCCTCGATTGGAGGGGGCAACACTGAAGCTTTCTTT CASSASIGGGNTEAFF
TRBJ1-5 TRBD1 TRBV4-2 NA TGTGCCAGCAGCCAACCTAACCAGGGGGGCCTCGTTAGCAATCAGCCCCAGCATTTT CASSQPNQGGLVSNQPQHF
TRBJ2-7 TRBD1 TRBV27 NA TGTGCCAGCAGGACCCGGGACAGGCATTACGAGCAGTACTTC CASRTRDRHYEQYF
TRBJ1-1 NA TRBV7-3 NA TGTGCCAGCAGACTGACAGTTGACACTGAAGCTTTCTTT CASRLTVDTEAFF
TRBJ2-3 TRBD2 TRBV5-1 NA TGCGCCAGCAGAAAGCGGGAGTCAGATACGCAGTATTTT CASRKRESDTQYF